This is a list of T cell receptor beta chains from one sample in a study of neurological immune-mediated disorders. TCRdb reprocessed the 5' RACE reads with MiXCR, giving one entry per CDR3 protein. The sample has some 57,000 distinct CDR3 sequences, 3% to 4% seen once. Sequenced material: PBMCs. These receptors were collected from a man between 60 and 70 years old with multiple sclerosis. CDR3s include the opening cysteine and the closing phenylalanine or tryptophan. A D gene is named only where the DNA matches it firmly. Size is stated for part of the rows, as once, few or many counts, or as a class when the clone is expanded.

D gene: .
J gene: TRBJ1-1
V gene: TRBV4-1
clone size: many
CDR3 protein: CASSQVGDPEAFF
CDR3 DNA: TGCGCCAGCAGCCAAGTCGGTGATCCTGAAGCTTTCTTT

D gene: .
J gene: TRBJ2-7
V gene: TRBV20-1
clone size: many
CDR3 protein: CSATSPSYGREQYF
CDR3 DNA: TGCAGTGCTACTTCCCCTTCTTACGGTAGGGAGCAGTACTTC

D gene: .
J gene: TRBJ1-1
V gene: TRBV5-1
clone size: many
CDR3 protein: CASRREGSTEAFF
CDR3 DNA: TGCGCCAGCAGGAGGGAGGGGTCCACTGAAGCTTTCTTT

D gene: .
J gene: TRBJ1-6
V gene: TRBV6-5
clone size: many
CDR3 protein: CASSNQGTAYSPLHF
CDR3 DNA: TGTGCCAGCAGTAACCAAGGGACCGCTTATTCACCCCTCCACTTT

D gene: .
J gene: TRBJ1-1
V gene: TRBV6-6
clone size: .
CDR3 protein: CASSTLNMNTEAFF
CDR3 DNA: TGTGCCAGCAGTACACTAAACATGAACACTGAAGCTTTCTTT

D gene: TRBD2
J gene: TRBJ2-1
V gene: TRBV10-1
clone size: many
CDR3 protein: CASIKREGYNEQFF
CDR3 DNA: TGCGCCAGTATAAAGCGGGAGGGGTACAATGAGCAGTTCTTC

D gene: .
J gene: TRBJ2-1
V gene: TRBV27
clone size: many
CDR3 protein: CAGGVGAGYNEQFF
CDR3 DNA: TGTGCCGGGGGCGTTGGGGCCGGGTACAATGAGCAGTTCTTC

D gene: .
J gene: TRBJ1-4
V gene: TRBV20-1
clone size: many
CDR3 protein: CSATGEGGSSEKLFF
CDR3 DNA: TGCAGTGCTACCGGTGAAGGAGGGTCGTCTGAAAAACTGTTTTTT

D gene: TRBD2
J gene: TRBJ2-3
V gene: TRBV2
clone size: many
CDR3 protein: CASSPGLAATDTQYF
CDR3 DNA: TGTGCCAGCAGTCCCGGACTAGCGGCAACAGATACGCAGTATTTT

D gene: .
J gene: TRBJ2-4
V gene: TRBV20-1
clone size: many
CDR3 protein: CSARGLFKNIQYF
CDR3 DNA: TGCAGTGCTAGAGGACTATTCAAAAACATTCAGTACTTC

D gene: .
J gene: TRBJ2-3
V gene: TRBV7-2
clone size: many
CDR3 protein: CASRPKADTQYF
CDR3 DNA: TGTGCCAGCAGACCTAAGGCAGATACGCAGTATTTT

D gene: TRBD1
J gene: TRBJ2-7
V gene: TRBV27
clone size: many
CDR3 protein: CASGTGLREQYF
CDR3 DNA: TGTGCCAGCGGGACAGGGCTCCGTGAGCAGTACTTC